This TCR beta chain was profiled in a study of Tregs in tolerant kidney transplant recipients. Study in general: Recipients received nonmyeloablative bone marrow transplants from related graft donors, with transient mixed chimerism. Study-level findings and limits: This study did not directly address biological reproducibility. Nucleotide sequences could not be compared across some patients' samples due to primer changes.

The repertoire was sequenced with immunoSEQ multiplex PCR; TCRdb's copy has only in-frame clones and lacks some. The sample has some 62,000 clones, 98% seen once. Concerning this clone: Its target is unknown.

V lost 5 bases and J lost 4; bases outside the gene matches: 8. Germline V gene sequence: CDR1 SGHTA, CDR2 FQGNSA. CDR3 length equals 15 residues. Before regulatory T cell sorting, thawed PBMCs rested overnight at 37°C in about 200 IU/ml IL-2. This chain connects TRBV7-2 to TRBJ2-4, with 7 bases aligning to TRBD1. Material: Tregs from blood, obtained before the transplant. This clonotype was obtained from a human donor who received a combined kidney and bone marrow transplant. CDR3 in DNA: TGTGCCAGCAGCACGCAGACAGGGATTAAAAACATTCAGTACTTC. It specifies CASSTQTGIKNIQYF. Full variable domain (missing parts from reference TRBV7-2 and TRBJ2-4): GAGVSQSPSNKVTEKGKDVELRCDPISGHTALYWYRQSLGQGLEFLIYFQGNSAPDKSGLPSDRFSAERTGGSVSTLTIQRTQQEDSAVYLCASSTQTGIKNIQYFGAGTRLSVL.